A selection of T cell receptor beta chains follows, all from one sample in a study of blood T cell repertoires in COVID-19. Clones were sequenced by immunoSEQ multiplex PCR, and TCRdb holds only the in-frame ones, with some missing. The sample carries approximately 300,000 clones, more than 80% recorded once. Sequenced material: peripheral blood. Receptors originate from a woman aged 40 to 50 with acute or convalescent COVID-19. CDR3s include the opening cysteine and the closing phenylalanine or tryptophan. D genes are given only for firm matches. Clone size is shown for a subset of rows, as once, few, many or a class of expanded clone.

size: NA
V: TRBV24-1
J: TRBJ2-5
D: TRBD2
DNA: TGTGCCACCAGTTCGAGCTTGGCGGGGGGACCGAAAGAGACCCAGTACTTC
CDR3: CATSSSLAGGPKETQYF

size: once
V: TRBV25-1
J: TRBJ1-1
D: NA
DNA: TGTGCCAGCAGATGGGAGGGGTACACTGAAGCTTTCTTT
CDR3: CASRWEGYTEAFF

size: NA
V: TRBV19
J: TRBJ1-1
D: NA
DNA: TGTGCCAGTAGCCCGGGGGGGGTTACTGAAGCTTTCTTT
CDR3: CASSPGGVTEAFF

size: once
V: TRBV5-5
J: TRBJ1-2
D: NA
DNA: TGTGCCAGCAGCCCACAGGTGAATGACTATGGCTACACCTTC
CDR3: CASSPQVNDYGYTF

size: NA
V: TRBV2
J: TRBJ1-2
D: NA
DNA: TGTGCCAGCATATCTACCTACTATGGCTACACCTTC
CDR3: CASISTYYGYTF

size: NA
V: TRBV5-6
J: TRBJ1-2
D: NA
DNA: TGTGCCAGCAGCATCCACCGCCAGGACTATGGCTACACCTTC
CDR3: CASSIHRQDYGYTF

size: NA
V: TRBV18
J: TRBJ2-1
D: NA
DNA: TGTGCCAGCTCACCAAGGCAGGAGGTGTCCTACAATGAGCAGTTCTTC
CDR3: CASSPRQEVSYNEQFF

size: NA
V: TRBV5-8
J: TRBJ1-1
D: TRBD1
DNA: TGTGCCAGCAGCTTGACAGGGGGCTTGAACACTGAAGCTTTCTTT
CDR3: CASSLTGGLNTEAFF

size: few
V: TRBV5-1
J: TRBJ1-6
D: TRBD1
DNA: TGCGCCAGCAGTTACCGCCCGGGACAGGGGGCTTCACCCCTCCACTTT
CDR3: CASSYRPGQGASPLHF

size: NA
V: TRBV2
J: TRBJ2-2
D: NA
DNA: TGTGCCAGCAATGAGGGAGGCACCGGGGAGCTGTTTTTT
CDR3: CASNEGGTGELFF

size: NA
V: TRBV14
J: TRBJ2-1
D: NA
DNA: TGTGCCAGCAGCCCGCGGGGAGTCTCCTACAATGAGCAGTTCTTC
CDR3: CASSPRGVSYNEQFF

size: NA
V: TRBV5-1
J: TRBJ1-1
D: NA
DNA: TGCGCCAGCAGCTTGGAAGCGGGGGCCTCGGCGCGAGCTTTCTTT
CDR3: CASSLEAGASARAFF

size: NA
V: TRBV9
J: TRBJ2-2
D: TRBD2
DNA: TGTGCCAGCAGCCCGGGGGGGGTCGCGGAATTTCTCGGGGAGCTGTTTTTT
CDR3: CASSPGGVAEFLGELFF

size: NA
V: TRBV19
J: TRBJ2-6
D: NA
DNA: TGTGCCAGTACCCGGGCCCTAGGACGGGGCTCTGGGGCCAACGTCCTGACTTTC
CDR3: CASTRALGRGSGANVLTF

size: NA
V: TRBV19
J: TRBJ1-5
D: NA
DNA: TGTGCCAGTAGTATGGTCCCAGAATATAGCAATCAGCCCCAGCATTTT
CDR3: CASSMVPEYSNQPQHF

size: few
V: TRBV15
J: TRBJ1-4
D: NA
DNA: TGTGCCACCAGCTTCTCGGATGCGGTGAATGAAAAACTGTTTTTT
CDR3: CATSFSDAVNEKLFF

size: NA
V: TRBV19
J: TRBJ1-5
D: NA
DNA: TGTGCCAGTAGTATTTCAGGTAGCAATCAGCCCCAGCATTTT
CDR3: CASSISGSNQPQHF

size: NA
V: TRBV23-1
J: TRBJ2-6
D: TRBD1
DNA: TGCGCCAGCGGGGGCAGGGGGATCGCTTACTCTGGGGCCAACGTCCTGACTTTC
CDR3: CASGGRGIAYSGANVLTF

size: NA
V: TRBV12-3/TRBV12-4
J: TRBJ1-1
D: NA
DNA: TGTGCCAGCAGTTTGCAGGGGTGGGCTGAAGCTTTCTTT
CDR3: CASSLQGWAEAFF

size: NA
V: TRBV18
J: TRBJ1-2
D: NA
DNA: TGTGCCAGCTCAACCGGAGGAGTAGCTAACTATGGCTACACCTTC
CDR3: CASSTGGVANYGYTF

size: NA
V: TRBV30
J: TRBJ1-3
D: TRBD1
DNA: TGTGCCTGGCGAGACAGGGGTCCCGGAAACACCATATATTTT
CDR3: CAWRDRGPGNTIYF

size: NA
V: TRBV15
J: TRBJ1-4
D: NA
DNA: TGTGCCACCAGCAGAGATTTACGGAGGATTGAAAAACTGTTTTTT
CDR3: CATSRDLRRIEKLFF

size: NA
V: TRBV9
J: TRBJ2-2
D: TRBD1
DNA: TGTGCCAGCAGCACAGGGGGACTGAACACCGGGGAGCTGTTTTTT
CDR3: CASSTGGLNTGELFF

size: NA
V: TRBV2
J: TRBJ1-2
D: NA
DNA: TGTGCCAGCACCCGGGTTAACTATGGCTACACCTTC
CDR3: CASTRVNYGYTF

size: NA
V: TRBV14
J: TRBJ2-1
D: TRBD1
DNA: TGTGCCAGCAGCCAAGCAGCCGGACAGGGGATATACAATGAGCAGTTCTTC
CDR3: CASSQAAGQGIYNEQFF

size: NA
V: TRBV9
J: TRBJ1-1
D: TRBD1
DNA: TGTGCCAGCAGCTTCCGGACAGGGGGCCGGACTGAAGCTTTCTTT
CDR3: CASSFRTGGRTEAFF

size: NA
V: TRBV5-1
J: TRBJ2-2
D: TRBD1
DNA: TGCGCCAGCGGACGACAGGGGAGTAACACCGGGGAGCTGTTTTTT
CDR3: CASGRQGSNTGELFF

size: NA
V: TRBV5-5
J: TRBJ2-3
D: TRBD2
DNA: TGTGCCAGCAGCTTCAACATACAGCGGGGCAGCACAGATACGCAGTATTTT
CDR3: CASSFNIQRGSTDTQYF

size: NA
V: TRBV4-1
J: TRBJ2-1
D: TRBD2
DNA: TGCGCCAGCAGCCAAGGAAGAGCGGGGCGGGTTAATGAGCAGTTCTTC
CDR3: CASSQGRAGRVNEQFF

size: NA
V: TRBV12-5
J: TRBJ1-1
D: NA
DNA: TGTGCTAGTGGTTTGGTACTCAGGCCAAAATTATGGAACACTGAAGCTTTCTTT
CDR3: CASGLVLRPKLWNTEAFF

size: NA
V: TRBV9
J: TRBJ2-5
D: TRBD2
DNA: TGTGCCAGCAGCGTAGCGGGGGGGGAGACCCAGTACTTC
CDR3: CASSVAGGETQYF

size: NA
V: TRBV30
J: TRBJ1-6
D: NA
DNA: TGTGCCTGGAGAAAGAACGGCGGATTAATCCCCCTCCACTTT
CDR3: CAWRKNGGLIPLHF

size: NA
V: TRBV4-1
J: TRBJ2-1
D: NA
DNA: TGCGCCAGCAGCCAAGGTGCTTTTCAGGGCTCCTACAATGAGCAGTTCTTC
CDR3: CASSQGAFQGSYNEQFF

size: NA
V: TRBV10-3
J: TRBJ1-1
D: TRBD1
DNA: TGTGCCATCAGCACAGGGGGCGCGAACACTGAAGCTTTCTTT
CDR3: CAISTGGANTEAFF

size: NA
V: TRBV30
J: TRBJ1-2
D: NA
DNA: TGTGCCTGGAGTGTGGGGGGAGGTGGCTACACCTTC
CDR3: CAWSVGGGGYTF

size: once
V: TRBV18
J: TRBJ1-2
D: NA
DNA: TGTGCCAGCTCACCAGTGTTGGAGGGTAGTGGCTACACCTTC
CDR3: CASSPVLEGSGYTF

size: NA
V: TRBV5-1
J: TRBJ2-3
D: NA
DNA: TGCGCCAGCAGCGGCAGGCGACACACAGATACGCAGTATTTT
CDR3: CASSGRRHTDTQYF

size: once
V: TRBV19
J: TRBJ1-1
D: NA
DNA: TGTGCCAGTAGCGTGGGACAGAACACTGAAGCTTTCTTT
CDR3: CASSVGQNTEAFF

size: NA
V: TRBV2
J: TRBJ1-2
D: NA
DNA: TGTGCCAGCAGTGAGGGGGGGACGTATGGCTACACCTTC
CDR3: CASSEGGTYGYTF

size: NA
V: TRBV2
J: TRBJ2-5
D: TRBD1
DNA: TGTGCCAGCAGTCAGGGGGCAGAGACCCAGTACTTC
CDR3: CASSQGAETQYF

size: NA
V: TRBV7-2
J: TRBJ2-3
D: TRBD2
DNA: TGTGCCAGCAGCCCTAGCGGGGGGATTAGCACAGATACGCAGTATTTT
CDR3: CASSPSGGISTDTQYF

size: NA
V: TRBV7-8
J: TRBJ2-1
D: TRBD2
DNA: TGTGCCAGCAGCTCACTCCGGACTAGCGAGAACAATGAGCAGTTCTTC
CDR3: CASSSLRTSENNEQFF

size: once
V: TRBV2
J: TRBJ1-2
D: NA
DNA: TGTGCCAGCAGGACCATCCTTACAGGGACCCGAGGTGGCTACACCTTC
CDR3: CASRTILTGTRGGYTF

size: NA
V: TRBV19
J: TRBJ2-4
D: TRBD1
DNA: TGTGCCAGTTGGGACAGGGGGACCAAAAACATTCAGTACTTC
CDR3: CASWDRGTKNIQYF

size: NA
V: TRBV11-3
J: TRBJ1-4
D: NA
DNA: TGTGCCAGCAGCTTAGATCACGAAGAGGAAAAACTGTTTTTT
CDR3: CASSLDHEEEKLFF

size: NA
V: TRBV4-2
J: TRBJ2-1
D: NA
DNA: TGTGCCAGCAGCCAAGATGGCTGGGGGGCCTACAATGAGCAGTTCTTC
CDR3: CASSQDGWGAYNEQFF

size: NA
V: TRBV4-1
J: TRBJ1-2
D: TRBD1
DNA: TGCGCCAGCAACCGAGGACAGGGGGCTAACTATGGCTACACCTTC
CDR3: CASNRGQGANYGYTF

size: NA
V: TRBV2
J: TRBJ1-6
D: NA
DNA: TGTGCCAGCAGTGCACAGGTCGGTTCCTATAATTCACCCCTCCACTTT
CDR3: CASSAQVGSYNSPLHF

size: NA
V: TRBV19
J: TRBJ1-1
D: NA
DNA: TGTGCCAGTAGTATAGGGCCGGACGGGGGACGAGCTTTCTTT
CDR3: CASSIGPDGGRAFF

size: few
V: TRBV5-1
J: TRBJ1-1
D: TRBD1
DNA: TGCGCCAGCAGCTTGGGACAGGGGGGTGAAGCTTTCTTT
CDR3: CASSLGQGGEAFF

size: once
V: TRBV7-9
J: TRBJ1-4
D: TRBD1
DNA: TGTGCCAGCAGCTTTCGGACAGGCGAGAATGAAAAACTGTTTTTT
CDR3: CASSFRTGENEKLFF